The subject of this entry is one T cell receptor (beta chain). Trimming left V 3 bases short and J 4 bases short, with 12 bases between. CDR1 is LNHDA and CDR2 is SQIVND in the germline V gene (reference sequence). CDR3 size: 14 residues. The data are from a study of blood T cell repertoires in COVID-19. Cohorts were assigned according to the clinical history that participants reported. The data were produced by immunoSEQ multiplex PCR, yet TCRdb's version contains in-frame clones alone and is incomplete. Found here are about 50,000 clones, roughly 80% of them singletons; the top ten hold under 6.5%. This clonotype was obtained from a woman in her 50s with acute COVID-19. The sequencing input was PBMCs or T cells enriched from blood (not recorded which). V usage is TRBV19 and J usage is TRBJ2-5; tentative D call: TRBD1 (5 bases). The CDR3 nucleotides are TGTGCCAGTAGTATGGGTGGACATCGAGAGACCCAGTACTTC. Amino acids: CASSMGGHRETQYF.